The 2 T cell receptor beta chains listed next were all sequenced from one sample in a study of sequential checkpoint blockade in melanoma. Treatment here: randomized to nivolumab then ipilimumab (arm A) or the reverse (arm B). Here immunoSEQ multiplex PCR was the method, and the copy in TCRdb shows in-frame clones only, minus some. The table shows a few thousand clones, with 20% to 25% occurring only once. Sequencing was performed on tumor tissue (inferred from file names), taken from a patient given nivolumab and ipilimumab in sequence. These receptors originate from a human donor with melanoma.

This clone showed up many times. The CDR3 bases are TGTGCCAGCAGCTTAGGGGGGACTACCGACAATGAGCAGTTCTTC. As protein: CASSLGGTTDNEQFF. The genes are TRBV11-3 and TRBJ2-1, with 7 bases matching TRBD2. The V and J ends lost 1 base and 5 bases, in that order; junction bases with no gene match: 5. Germline V gene data show CDR1 as SGHNT and CDR2 as YENEEA. The CDR3 consists of 15 residues.

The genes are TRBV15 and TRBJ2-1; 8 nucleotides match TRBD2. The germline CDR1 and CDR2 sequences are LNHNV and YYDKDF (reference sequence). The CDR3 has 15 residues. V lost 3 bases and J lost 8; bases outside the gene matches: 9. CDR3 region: CATSSGLAGRYEQFF. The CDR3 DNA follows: TGTGCCACCAGCAGTGGCTTAGCGGGGAGATATGAGCAGTTCTTC.